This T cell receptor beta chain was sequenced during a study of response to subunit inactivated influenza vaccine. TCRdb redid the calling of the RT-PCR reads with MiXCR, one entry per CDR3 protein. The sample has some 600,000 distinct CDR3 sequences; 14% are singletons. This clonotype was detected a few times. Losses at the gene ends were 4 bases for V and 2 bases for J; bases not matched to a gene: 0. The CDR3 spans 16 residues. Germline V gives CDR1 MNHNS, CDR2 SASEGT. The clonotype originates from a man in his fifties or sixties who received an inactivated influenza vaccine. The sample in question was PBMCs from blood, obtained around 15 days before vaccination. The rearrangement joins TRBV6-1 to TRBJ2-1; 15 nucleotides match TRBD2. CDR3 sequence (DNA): TGTGCCAGCAGTGGGACTAGCGGGGGGGCCTACAATGAGCAGTTCTTC. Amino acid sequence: CASSGTSGGAYNEQFF.